These T cell receptor beta chains were read from a single sample in a study of blood T cell repertoires in COVID-19. Here immunoSEQ multiplex PCR was the method, and the copy in TCRdb shows in-frame clones only, minus some. The table records hundreds of thousands of clones, 84% of them present only once. Specimen: PBMCs or T cells enriched from blood (not recorded which). The source is a woman aged 40 to 49 who had recovered from COVID-19. Both conserved end residues are part of each CDR3. A D gene is named only where the DNA matches it firmly. Clone size is not always given. Where it is, it says once, few, many or a class for expanded clones.

d_gene: NA; abundance: NA; j_gene: TRBJ2-5; v_gene: TRBV29-1; CDR3nt: TGCAGCGTTGATGGGGGGAGGGGGAAAGAGACCCAGTACTTC; CDR3aa: CSVDGGRGKETQYF
d_gene: NA; abundance: NA; j_gene: TRBJ1-3; v_gene: TRBV7-2; CDR3nt: TGTGCCAGCAGCTTGGGACCGGCCCGCGGGAACGCCATATATTTT; CDR3aa: CASSLGPARGNAIYF
d_gene: NA; abundance: NA; j_gene: TRBJ2-1; v_gene: TRBV14; CDR3nt: TGTGCCAGCAGCCAAGTCGCGGGATTGGGCTACAATGAGCAGTTCTTC; CDR3aa: CASSQVAGLGYNEQFF
d_gene: NA; abundance: many; j_gene: TRBJ2-2; v_gene: TRBV11-2; CDR3nt: TGTGCCAGCAGCCGACTAGGCACCGGGGAGCTGTTTTTT; CDR3aa: CASSRLGTGELFF
d_gene: TRBD2; abundance: NA; j_gene: TRBJ2-3; v_gene: TRBV10-3; CDR3nt: TGTGCCACCGCCGGGACTAGCGGGATCGGAAGCACAGATACGCAGTATTTT; CDR3aa: CATAGTSGIGSTDTQYF
d_gene: NA; abundance: NA; j_gene: TRBJ2-3; v_gene: TRBV2; CDR3nt: TGTGCCAGCAACCAGGAAGTTGATACGCAGTATTTT; CDR3aa: CASNQEVDTQYF
d_gene: TRBD1; abundance: once; j_gene: TRBJ1-4; v_gene: TRBV6-6; CDR3nt: TGTGCCAGCAGTTACCGGGGACAGGTTGAAAAACTGTTTTTT; CDR3aa: CASSYRGQVEKLFF
d_gene: TRBD2; abundance: NA; j_gene: TRBJ2-1; v_gene: TRBV18; CDR3nt: TGTGCCAGCTCACCACCGACGGGAGGGGACAATGAGCAGTTCTTC; CDR3aa: CASSPPTGGDNEQFF
d_gene: NA; abundance: NA; j_gene: TRBJ2-5; v_gene: TRBV5-4; CDR3nt: TGTGCCAGCAGCCGTCGGGAGCGCCCACAAGAGACCCAGTACTTC; CDR3aa: CASSRRERPQETQYF
d_gene: NA; abundance: NA; j_gene: TRBJ2-7; v_gene: TRBV5-4; CDR3nt: TGTGCCAGCAGCTCCCTGGACAGCTCCTACGAGCAGTACTTC; CDR3aa: CASSSLDSSYEQYF
d_gene: NA; abundance: once; j_gene: TRBJ1-1; v_gene: TRBV28; CDR3nt: TGTGCCAGCAGCTCCCCGGGGGGGATGAACACTGAAGCTTTCTTT; CDR3aa: CASSSPGGMNTEAFF
d_gene: NA; abundance: NA; j_gene: TRBJ1-1; v_gene: TRBV24-1; CDR3nt: TGTGCCACCAGTGATTTGTCGGGTAAAGCTTTCTTT; CDR3aa: CATSDLSGKAFF
d_gene: TRBD2; abundance: NA; j_gene: TRBJ2-1; v_gene: TRBV28; CDR3nt: TGTGCCAGCAGTTCCTATGTCCGACTAGCGGAGAGCTCCTACAATGAGCAGTTCTTC; CDR3aa: CASSSYVRLAESSYNEQFF
d_gene: NA; abundance: NA; j_gene: TRBJ1-3; v_gene: TRBV5-5; CDR3nt: TGTGCCAGCAGCCCCGACTTCTCGTTCTCTGGAAACACCATATATTTT; CDR3aa: CASSPDFSFSGNTIYF
d_gene: NA; abundance: NA; j_gene: TRBJ1-5; v_gene: TRBV19; CDR3nt: TGTGCCAGTAGGTTGGGGGGGCGTGATGGCAATCAGCCCCAGCATTTT; CDR3aa: CASRLGGRDGNQPQHF
d_gene: TRBD1; abundance: NA; j_gene: TRBJ2-7; v_gene: TRBV28; CDR3nt: TGTGCCAGCAGCTCCCCCGGGACAGGTGATTACGAGCAGTACTTC; CDR3aa: CASSSPGTGDYEQYF
d_gene: NA; abundance: NA; j_gene: TRBJ1-3; v_gene: TRBV19; CDR3nt: TGTGCCAGTAGTAGCGGGGACTCTGGAAACACCATATATTTT; CDR3aa: CASSSGDSGNTIYF
d_gene: NA; abundance: NA; j_gene: TRBJ2-5; v_gene: TRBV7-9; CDR3nt: TGTGCCAGCAGCTTAGGACTTTCGGAGACCCAGTACTTC; CDR3aa: CASSLGLSETQYF
d_gene: TRBD1; abundance: NA; j_gene: TRBJ2-3; v_gene: TRBV27; CDR3nt: TGTGCCAGCAGTCCAAGACAGGGTACGTTCACAGATACGCAGTATTTT; CDR3aa: CASSPRQGTFTDTQYF
d_gene: NA; abundance: NA; j_gene: TRBJ1-2; v_gene: TRBV3-1/TRBV3-2; CDR3nt: TGTGCCAGCAGCCCCACCAGGGGCTCAGGCGGCTATGGCTACACCTTC; CDR3aa: CASSPTRGSGGYGYTF
d_gene: TRBD2; abundance: few; j_gene: TRBJ2-5; v_gene: TRBV5-1; CDR3nt: TGCGCCAGCAGCTGGGATAGCGGGAGGACTCAAGAGACCCAGTACTTC; CDR3aa: CASSWDSGRTQETQYF
d_gene: NA; abundance: NA; j_gene: TRBJ1-3; v_gene: TRBV6-5; CDR3nt: TGTGCCAGCGTCCGGAGGGCTAACTCTGGAAACACCATATATTTT; CDR3aa: CASVRRANSGNTIYF
d_gene: NA; abundance: once; j_gene: TRBJ1-6; v_gene: TRBV27; CDR3nt: TGTGCCAGCAGTTTATGGAACAGGGCAAACGATTCACCCCTCCACTTT; CDR3aa: CASSLWNRANDSPLHF
d_gene: TRBD2; abundance: NA; j_gene: TRBJ2-1; v_gene: TRBV4-1; CDR3nt: TGCGCCAGCAAAGGGGCAACGGGAGGGCCCGATGAGCAGTTCTTC; CDR3aa: CASKGATGGPDEQFF
d_gene: NA; abundance: NA; j_gene: TRBJ2-7; v_gene: TRBV3-1/TRBV3-2; CDR3nt: TGTGCCAGCAGGCAAGGGGGGGGCGAGCAGTACTTC; CDR3aa: CASRQGGGEQYF
d_gene: TRBD1; abundance: NA; j_gene: TRBJ2-1; v_gene: TRBV5-1; CDR3nt: TGCGCCAGCAGCTTCGACAGGGAGGAGCAGTTCTTC; CDR3aa: CASSFDREEQFF
d_gene: TRBD1; abundance: NA; j_gene: TRBJ1-5; v_gene: TRBV7-8; CDR3nt: TGTGCCAGCAGCTGGGGACAGGTCAATCAGCCCCAGCATTTT; CDR3aa: CASSWGQVNQPQHF
d_gene: TRBD2; abundance: NA; j_gene: TRBJ2-1; v_gene: TRBV19; CDR3nt: TGTGCCAGTAGTAGGGGACTAGCGGGAGGGCCAAGAGGGGCCTACAATGAGCAGTTCTTC; CDR3aa: CASSRGLAGGPRGAYNEQFF
d_gene: NA; abundance: NA; j_gene: TRBJ1-2; v_gene: TRBV19; CDR3nt: TGTGCCAGTAACGGGACACCGGCAGGAGCTAACTATGGCTACACCTTC; CDR3aa: CASNGTPAGANYGYTF
d_gene: TRBD2; abundance: NA; j_gene: TRBJ2-7; v_gene: TRBV9; CDR3nt: TGTGCCAGCAGCGCAGGGGGACTAGCGGGACTCTACGAGCAGTACTTC; CDR3aa: CASSAGGLAGLYEQYF
d_gene: NA; abundance: NA; j_gene: TRBJ2-1; v_gene: TRBV6-2/TRBV6-3; CDR3nt: TGTGCCAGCAGTTACATACGGGAGACGGGCCACAATGAGCAGTTCTTC; CDR3aa: CASSYIRETGHNEQFF
d_gene: TRBD1; abundance: NA; j_gene: TRBJ2-5; v_gene: TRBV6-5; CDR3nt: TGTGCCAGCAGGGACAGGGTAGGGGAGACCCAGTACTTC; CDR3aa: CASRDRVGETQYF
d_gene: NA; abundance: NA; j_gene: TRBJ1-2; v_gene: TRBV18; CDR3nt: TGTGCCAGCTCCCCTCGGGATGTCGATGGCTACACCTTC; CDR3aa: CASSPRDVDGYTF
d_gene: NA; abundance: NA; j_gene: TRBJ2-7; v_gene: TRBV16; CDR3nt: TGTGCCAGCAGTTCCTCAGTGGCCTACGAGCAGTACTTC; CDR3aa: CASSSSVAYEQYF
d_gene: NA; abundance: NA; j_gene: TRBJ2-2; v_gene: TRBV7-7; CDR3nt: TGTGCCAGCAGCTTAGACCGACACGAGGAGCTGTTTTTT; CDR3aa: CASSLDRHEELFF
d_gene: NA; abundance: NA; j_gene: TRBJ1-4; v_gene: TRBV19; CDR3nt: TGTGCCAGTAGTATGATGAACAGTGAGGGAGAAAAACTGTTTTTT; CDR3aa: CASSMMNSEGEKLFF
d_gene: TRBD2; abundance: NA; j_gene: TRBJ2-1; v_gene: TRBV19; CDR3nt: TGTGCCAGTAGTGCCCGACTAGCGGGGGGTAATGAGCAGTTCTTC; CDR3aa: CASSARLAGGNEQFF
d_gene: NA; abundance: NA; j_gene: TRBJ1-2; v_gene: TRBV4-2; CDR3nt: TGTGCCAGCAGCTTCCGGAGTCAATCTATGGCGGGCTACACCTTC; CDR3aa: CASSFRSQSMAGYTF
d_gene: NA; abundance: NA; j_gene: TRBJ1-1; v_gene: TRBV5-1; CDR3nt: TGCGCCAGCAGCTTCGAGGCGTCCGCTGAAGCTTTCTTT; CDR3aa: CASSFEASAEAFF
d_gene: NA; abundance: NA; j_gene: TRBJ1-1; v_gene: TRBV12-3/TRBV12-4; CDR3nt: TGTGCCAGCAGTTTAGGGCTTGAAGCTTTCTTT; CDR3aa: CASSLGLEAFF
d_gene: NA; abundance: NA; j_gene: TRBJ1-1; v_gene: TRBV9; CDR3nt: TGTGCCAGCAGCAGGGGGGGTAACACTGAAGCTTTCTTT; CDR3aa: CASSRGGNTEAFF
d_gene: TRBD2; abundance: NA; j_gene: TRBJ2-1; v_gene: TRBV29-1; CDR3nt: TGCAGCGTTGGAGGGACTAGTAAACACAATGAGCAGTTCTTC; CDR3aa: CSVGGTSKHNEQFF
d_gene: TRBD2; abundance: NA; j_gene: TRBJ2-7; v_gene: TRBV28; CDR3nt: TGTGCCAGCAGTCAAGCGGGAGTGGCCGAGCAGTACTTC; CDR3aa: CASSQAGVAEQYF
d_gene: NA; abundance: NA; j_gene: TRBJ1-5; v_gene: TRBV19; CDR3nt: TGTGCCAGTAACACGAAGACAGGAAGCAATCAGCCCCAGCATTTT; CDR3aa: CASNTKTGSNQPQHF
d_gene: NA; abundance: NA; j_gene: TRBJ2-7; v_gene: TRBV6-2/TRBV6-3; CDR3nt: TGTGCCAGCAGTTATATGGCCATCTCCTACGAGCAGTACTTC; CDR3aa: CASSYMAISYEQYF
d_gene: NA; abundance: NA; j_gene: TRBJ2-2; v_gene: TRBV5-1; CDR3nt: TGCGCCAGCAGCTTGGTGGCTGGGAGCCCCGGGGAGCTGTTTTTT; CDR3aa: CASSLVAGSPGELFF
d_gene: NA; abundance: NA; j_gene: TRBJ2-1; v_gene: TRBV14; CDR3nt: TGTGCCAGCAGCCCCTTAACCGCCGGGCCAGGGGATGAGCAGTTCTTC; CDR3aa: CASSPLTAGPGDEQFF
d_gene: TRBD2; abundance: NA; j_gene: TRBJ2-1; v_gene: TRBV24-1; CDR3nt: TGTGCCACCAGTGATTTCACTAGCGGGAGAGACAATGAGCAGTTCTTC; CDR3aa: CATSDFTSGRDNEQFF
d_gene: NA; abundance: NA; j_gene: TRBJ2-3; v_gene: TRBV24-1; CDR3nt: TGTGCCACCAGCTCACAGGGTTCTAGCACAGATACGCAGTATTTT; CDR3aa: CATSSQGSSTDTQYF
d_gene: TRBD2; abundance: NA; j_gene: TRBJ2-6; v_gene: TRBV18; CDR3nt: TGTGCCAGCTCACCGGGGAGGGAATCTGGGGCCAACGTCCTGACTTTC; CDR3aa: CASSPGRESGANVLTF
d_gene: NA; abundance: few; j_gene: TRBJ1-1; v_gene: TRBV19; CDR3nt: TGTGCCAGTAGTATTTACCCAGAGAACACTGAAGCTTTCTTT; CDR3aa: CASSIYPENTEAFF
d_gene: TRBD1; abundance: NA; j_gene: TRBJ2-6; v_gene: TRBV7-2; CDR3nt: TGTGCCAGCAGCCAGCAGGGGGTTCCTGGGGCCAACGTCCTGACTTTC; CDR3aa: CASSQQGVPGANVLTF
d_gene: NA; abundance: NA; j_gene: TRBJ1-3; v_gene: TRBV29-1; CDR3nt: TGCAGCGCCACTAAGTCTGGAAACACCATATATTTT; CDR3aa: CSATKSGNTIYF
d_gene: TRBD2; abundance: NA; j_gene: TRBJ2-5; v_gene: TRBV9; CDR3nt: TGTGCCAGCAGCGAACTAGCGGGAATTTTTGAGACCCAGTACTTC; CDR3aa: CASSELAGIFETQYF
d_gene: NA; abundance: NA; j_gene: TRBJ2-1; v_gene: TRBV2; CDR3nt: TGTGCCAGCAGTGTCGAGAACAATGAGCAGTTCTTC; CDR3aa: CASSVENNEQFF
d_gene: TRBD2; abundance: NA; j_gene: TRBJ2-1; v_gene: TRBV9; CDR3nt: TGTGCCAGCAGCGTATCGGGACTAGCTGGCAATGAGCAGTTCTTC; CDR3aa: CASSVSGLAGNEQFF
d_gene: NA; abundance: NA; j_gene: TRBJ1-2; v_gene: TRBV27; CDR3nt: TGTGCCAGCAGTCCAGGGGCGGACTATGGCTACACCTTC; CDR3aa: CASSPGADYGYTF